This T cell receptor (beta chain) was retrieved from a study of blood T cell repertoires in COVID-19. Study overall: Some COVID-19 samples were acute and others convalescent; all came from the United States, Italy and Spain.

Original processing methods: Estimation of nucleated cell counts relied on the amplification of reference gene primers. Repertoires were generated with immunoSEQ multiplex PCR, while TCRdb's copy carries only in-frame clones and drops some. The V and J calls and clone size are taken from that table; D and trimming were inferred from the DNA. The sample records some 280,000 clones, 89% being singletons. J lost 3 bases, V lost 6 bases, and 8 bases had no gene match. This CDR3 has 14 residues. Germline V gene lookup returns CDR1 MNHEY and CDR2 SMNVEV (reference sequence). Source material: peripheral blood. The sequence was collected from a woman aged 40 to 49 who had recovered from COVID-19. The chain combines TRBV27 with TRBJ2-7; TRBD2 matches 7 bases. The CDR3 DNA follows: TGTGCCAGCAGAGAGGGAGGGCGGTTCTACGAGCAGTACTTC. Protein product: CASREGGRFYEQYF.